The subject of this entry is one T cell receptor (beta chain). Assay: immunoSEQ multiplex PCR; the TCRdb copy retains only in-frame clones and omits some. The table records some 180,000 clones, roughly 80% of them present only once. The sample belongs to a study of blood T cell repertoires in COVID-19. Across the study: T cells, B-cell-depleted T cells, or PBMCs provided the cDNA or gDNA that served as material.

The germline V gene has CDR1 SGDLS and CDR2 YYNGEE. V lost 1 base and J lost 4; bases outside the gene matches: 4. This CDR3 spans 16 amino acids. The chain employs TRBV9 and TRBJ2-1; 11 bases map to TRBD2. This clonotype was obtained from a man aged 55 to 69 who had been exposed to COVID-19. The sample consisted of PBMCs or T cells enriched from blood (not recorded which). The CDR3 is CASSVNSGRAYNEQFF. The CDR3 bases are TGTGCCAGCAGCGTAAATAGCGGGAGGGCATACAATGAGCAGTTCTTC.